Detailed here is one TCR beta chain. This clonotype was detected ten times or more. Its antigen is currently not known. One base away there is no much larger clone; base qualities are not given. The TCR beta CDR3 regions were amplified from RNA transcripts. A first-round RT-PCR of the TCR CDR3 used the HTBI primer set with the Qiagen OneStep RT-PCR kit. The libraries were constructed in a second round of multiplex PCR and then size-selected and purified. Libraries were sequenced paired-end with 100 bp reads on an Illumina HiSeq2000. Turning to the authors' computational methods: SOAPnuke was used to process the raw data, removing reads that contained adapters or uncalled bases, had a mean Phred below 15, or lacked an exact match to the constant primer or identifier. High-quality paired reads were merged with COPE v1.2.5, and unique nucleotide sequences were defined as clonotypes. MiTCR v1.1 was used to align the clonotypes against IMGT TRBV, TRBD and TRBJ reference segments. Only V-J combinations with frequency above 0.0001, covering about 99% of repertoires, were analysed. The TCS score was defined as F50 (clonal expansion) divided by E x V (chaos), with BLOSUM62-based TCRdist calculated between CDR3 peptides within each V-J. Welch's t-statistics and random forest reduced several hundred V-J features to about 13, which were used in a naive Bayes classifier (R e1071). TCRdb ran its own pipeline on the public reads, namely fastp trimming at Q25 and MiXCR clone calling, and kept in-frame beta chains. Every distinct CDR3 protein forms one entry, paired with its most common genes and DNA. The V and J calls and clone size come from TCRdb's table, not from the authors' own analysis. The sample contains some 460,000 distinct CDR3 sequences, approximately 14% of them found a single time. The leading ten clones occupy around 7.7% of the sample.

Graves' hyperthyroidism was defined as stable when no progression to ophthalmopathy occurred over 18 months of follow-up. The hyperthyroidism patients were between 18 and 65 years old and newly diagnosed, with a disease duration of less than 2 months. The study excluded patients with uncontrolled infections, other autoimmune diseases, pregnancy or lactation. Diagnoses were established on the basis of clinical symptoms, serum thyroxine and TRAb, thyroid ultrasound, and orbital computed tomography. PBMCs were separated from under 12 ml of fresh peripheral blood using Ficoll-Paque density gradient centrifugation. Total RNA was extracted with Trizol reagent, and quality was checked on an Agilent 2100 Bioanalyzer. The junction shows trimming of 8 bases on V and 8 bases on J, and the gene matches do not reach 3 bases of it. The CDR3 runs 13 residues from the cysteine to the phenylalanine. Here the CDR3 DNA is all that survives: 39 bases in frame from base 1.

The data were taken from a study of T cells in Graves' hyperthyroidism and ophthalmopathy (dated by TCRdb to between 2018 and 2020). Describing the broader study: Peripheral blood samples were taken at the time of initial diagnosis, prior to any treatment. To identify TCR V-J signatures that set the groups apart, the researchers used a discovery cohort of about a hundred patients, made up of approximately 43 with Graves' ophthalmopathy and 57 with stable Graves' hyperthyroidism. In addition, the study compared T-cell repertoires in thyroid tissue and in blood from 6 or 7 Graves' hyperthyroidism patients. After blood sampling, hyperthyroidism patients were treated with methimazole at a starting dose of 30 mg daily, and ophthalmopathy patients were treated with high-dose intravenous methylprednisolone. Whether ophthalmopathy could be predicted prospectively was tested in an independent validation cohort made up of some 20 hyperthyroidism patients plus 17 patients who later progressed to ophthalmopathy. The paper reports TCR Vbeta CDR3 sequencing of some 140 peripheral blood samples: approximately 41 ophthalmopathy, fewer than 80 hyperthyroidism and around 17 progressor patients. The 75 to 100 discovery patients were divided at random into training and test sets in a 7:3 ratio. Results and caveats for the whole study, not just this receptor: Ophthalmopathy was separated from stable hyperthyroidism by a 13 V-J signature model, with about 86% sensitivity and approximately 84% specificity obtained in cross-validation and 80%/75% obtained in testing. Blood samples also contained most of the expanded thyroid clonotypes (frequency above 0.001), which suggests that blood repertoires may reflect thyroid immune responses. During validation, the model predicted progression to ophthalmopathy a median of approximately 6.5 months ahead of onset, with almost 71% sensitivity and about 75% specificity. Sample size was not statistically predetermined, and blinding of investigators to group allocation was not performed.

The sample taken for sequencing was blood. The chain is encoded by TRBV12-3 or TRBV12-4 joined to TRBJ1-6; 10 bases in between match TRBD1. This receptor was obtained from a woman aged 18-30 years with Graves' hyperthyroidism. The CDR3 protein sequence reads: CASGTGEHSPLHF. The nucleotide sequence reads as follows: TGTGCCAGCGGGACAGGGGAACATTCACCCCTCCACTTT.